A single T cell receptor beta chain is shown here with its context. The CDR3 does not close with the conserved phenylalanine or tryptophan, likely indicating a read error. Clones were sequenced by immunoSEQ multiplex PCR, and TCRdb holds only the in-frame ones, with some missing. The data show fewer than 8,000 clones, about 20% seen once. The data derive from a study of graft-versus-host responses after intestinal transplantation. Study as a whole: Recipients received multivisceral, liver-intestinal, or isolated intestinal transplants. After anti-thymocyte globulin induction, recipients took tacrolimus and steroids for 2 to 3 years. Study results and limitations: Some GvH clones appeared in ileal mucosa or blood before recipient bone marrow.

Each mixed lymphocyte reaction held around 200,000 CFSE-labeled responders and around 200,000 irradiated violet-dye-labeled stimulators. The germline V gene has CDR1 KGHSH and CDR2 LQKENI. This CDR3 is built from 13 residues. This rearrangement joins TRBV18 to TRBJ2-7; 7 bases align to TRBD1. The sequence was collected from a human patient who was an organ donor for intestinal transplantation. Specimen: alloreactive CD4+ T cells from a mixed lymphocyte reaction culture, collected before transplantation. The subset was: CFSE-low proliferating T cells sorted from roughly 6-day pre-transplant mixed lymphocyte reaction (GvH or HvG direction). CDR3 coding DNA: TGTGCCAGCTCGCCACGACAGGGCGGCGAGCAGTACCTC. It encodes CASSPRQGGEQYL.